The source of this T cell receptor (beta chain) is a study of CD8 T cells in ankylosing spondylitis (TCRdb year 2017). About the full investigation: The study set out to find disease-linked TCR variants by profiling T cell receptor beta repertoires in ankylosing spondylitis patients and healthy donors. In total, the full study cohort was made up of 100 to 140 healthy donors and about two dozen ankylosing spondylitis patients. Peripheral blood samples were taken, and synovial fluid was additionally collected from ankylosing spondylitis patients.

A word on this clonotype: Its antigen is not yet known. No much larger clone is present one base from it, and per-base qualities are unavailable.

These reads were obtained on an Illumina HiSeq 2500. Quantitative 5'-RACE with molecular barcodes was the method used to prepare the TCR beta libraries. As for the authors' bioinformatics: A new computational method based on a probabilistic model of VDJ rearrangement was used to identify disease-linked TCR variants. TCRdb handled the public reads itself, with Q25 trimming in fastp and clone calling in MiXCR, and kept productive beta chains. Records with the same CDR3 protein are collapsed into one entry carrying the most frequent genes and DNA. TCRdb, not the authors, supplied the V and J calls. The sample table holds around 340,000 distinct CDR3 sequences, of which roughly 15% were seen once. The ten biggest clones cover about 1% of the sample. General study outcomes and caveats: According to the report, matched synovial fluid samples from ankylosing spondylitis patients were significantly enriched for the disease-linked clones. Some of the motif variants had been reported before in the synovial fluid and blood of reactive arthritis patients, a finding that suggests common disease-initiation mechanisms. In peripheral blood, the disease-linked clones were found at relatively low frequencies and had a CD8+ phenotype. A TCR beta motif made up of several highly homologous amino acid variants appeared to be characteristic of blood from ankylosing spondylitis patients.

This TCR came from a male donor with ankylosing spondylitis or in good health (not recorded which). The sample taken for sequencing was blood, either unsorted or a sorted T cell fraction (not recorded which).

Here the CDR3 is given as CASSLGGDLATNYGYTF. The DNA sequence is given as TGTGCCAGCAGCTTGGGAGGGGACCTGGCTACTAACTATGGCTACACCTTC. The chain is made from TRBV5-4 and TRBJ1-2; TRBD1 is a weak D gene call, 5 bases matching. Between the V and J ends, shortened by 0 bases and 0 bases respectively, the junction contains 15 bases. The germline V gene encodes CDR1 SGHNT and CDR2 YYREEE (reference sequence). The CDR3 measures 17 amino acids from cysteine to phenylalanine. The CDR3 DNA has 51 bases and is translated from base 1.